One T cell receptor (beta chain) is described in this entry. Its specificity is not known. The same CDR3 can be traced to other DNA sequences in this sample. The sample comes from a study of shared clonotypes between healthy human individuals. Study results and limitations: Donor clonotype sharing was expected to depend on sequencing depth.

CDR3 length: 13 residues. Germline V gene sequence: CDR1 MNHNS, CDR2 SASEGT. V was shortened by 4 bases and J by 2 bases, with 8 bases between the two germline ends. The assay was immunoSEQ multiplex PCR, and TCRdb's table has in-frame clones only and misses some. Of 2 million to 3 million clones listed, more than 90% were seen once; the top ten hold under 0.15%. The rearrangement links TRBV6-1 to TRBJ1-1; no clear D gene. This receptor was obtained from a man aged 18 to 30 in good health. Material for sequencing was naive CD4+ T cells sorted from blood. The subset here: CD45RA+ positively selected. CDR3 protein: CASSGNGNTEAFF. The CDR3 DNA is TGTGCCAGCAGTGGCAATGGTAACACTGAAGCTTTCTTT.